This T cell receptor beta chain was found in a study of CD8 T cells in Susac syndrome. RNA totalling roughly 0.45 to 1 ug underwent reverse transcription with random hexamers. TCRdb fed the immunoSEQ multiplex PCR reads into MiXCR, producing one record per CDR3 protein. Among 180,000 or so distinct CDR3 sequences listed, approximately 95% were seen once. This clonotype was seen a handful of times. Germline V lookup: CDR1 MDHEN, CDR2 SYDVKM. The CDR3 loop spans 10 amino acids. With 6 bases removed from V and 6 bases from J, the gap between germline ends came to 3 bases. This TCR derives from a human donor in good health. The rearrangement joins TRBV28 to TRBJ2-1; no clear D gene. Sequenced input: CD4+ T cells from PBMCs. The CDR3 bases are TGTGCCAGCAGCTTCAATGAGCAGTTCTTC. Its translation: CASSFNEQFF.